This TCR beta chain appears in the sequencing data of a study of blood T cell repertoires in COVID-19 (dated by TCRdb to 2018 to 2021). Regarding the complete study: Collaborator samples came from the United States, Italy and Spain and covered acute and convalescent phases of COVID-19. The samples were drawn from two sources: the first 160 participants of the ongoing ImmuneRACE study, and 950 to 1,500 subjects contributed by 6 global collaborators. Nearly every sample came with metadata listing a de-identified subject ID, COVID-19 status, age in years and sex. Where HLA class I and class II types were available, the types were taken from metadata supplied by the sample provider, not from assay-based typing. The repertoires were released in a freely available public database meant as a resource for research on the immune response to SARS-CoV-2. The dataset comprised deeply sampled blood TCRbeta repertoires from subjects exposed to, actively infected with, or recovered from COVID-19. The material from the prospective study consisted of cDNA or gDNA derived from T cells, B-cell-depleted T cells, or PBMCs. Paper-wide results and their limitations: The quantity of clinical and demographic metadata differed by source and by participant and was supplied without curation.

A note on this clone: Its antigen is currently not known. Base qualities are not provided; no much larger clone lies one nucleotide away.

The immunoSEQ Assay, a bias-controlled multiplex PCR, was used to amplify TCRbeta CDR3 regions from genomic DNA. The authors processed their data as follows. Within the assay, amplification of reference gene primers was used to estimate how many nucleated cells each sample contained. To quantify the absolute abundance of each unique TCRbeta CDR3 rearrangement, sequence reads were collapsed and filtered. Productive Simpson clonality was computed per sample as the square root of Simpson's diversity index over productive rearrangements. TCRdb stores this immuneACCESS table with in-frame sequences only. Part of the clones is absent; in the studies checked, under half of the shortfall reflects unresolved V genes, and no reason is known for the rest. That table gives V, J and clone size, and the DNA gave D and trimming. This sample gives under 300,000 clones in total; 65% to 90% of them show up just once. 4% to 6% of the sample lies in the top ten.

The germline V gene (reference sequence) sets CDR1 to LNHDA and CDR2 to SQIVND. The germline ends are 17 bases apart after V is trimmed by 6 bases and J by 3 bases. From the cysteine through the phenylalanine, the CDR3 covers 15 amino acids. Just the 45-base CDR3 DNA is kept, in frame starting at base 1. Whole blood was collected in K2EDTA tubes by collaborating institutions according to the institutions' own protocols. For TCRbeta analysis, collaborator samples were shipped as frozen whole blood, as isolated PBMCs, or as DNA extracted from either sample type. The specimen sequenced was peripheral blood. The TCR comes from a woman over 75 with active or convalescent COVID-19. The chain couples TRBV19 to TRBJ1-1, with an unclear D gene assignment. The CDR3 region reads CASRRDNHLDTEAFF. The nucleotides are TGTGCCAGTAGGAGAGACAACCACTTGGACACTGAAGCTTTCTTT.